Here is one T cell receptor (beta chain) with its context. No antigen is known for it. No quality values exist for individual bases; no much larger clone is one base distant. The data stem from a study of blood T cells in healthy people across ages (dated by TCRdb to between 2015 and 2017). With regard to the full study: Template switching captured roughly one uniquely barcoded TCR beta cDNA molecule per two T cells in model experiments. Donors were grouped into four age groups: young (average approximately 16 years), middle-aged (roughly 38), aged (over 55) and long-lived (around 80). The study measured age-related changes in TCR beta repertoire diversity using deep sequencing normalized with unique cDNA molecular identifiers. Two additional independent replicas of 1 million unique cDNA reads from the same blood draw were analyzed for two donors (one aged 18 to 30 and one aged 80 or older). The investigation overall reported the following: Conclusive comparison of naive and antigen-experienced compartments was prevented by the profiling of bulk unsorted PBMCs. The percentage of naive T cells measured by flow cytometry correlated strongly with observed TCR beta diversity. Estimates of total diversity based on one million sequenced T cells were regarded as lower bounds and as underestimates. Compared with the aged group, the long-lived group had more naive CD4+ T cells, fewer expanded clones and increased TCR diversity, suggesting age selection. Because donor CMV infection status was unknown, age-related changes in expanded clonotypes were potentially confounded. As age increased, observed TCR beta diversity per million T cells dropped in a roughly linear way, and a significant reduction was already evident by age 40.

Donors were 35 to 40 systemically healthy Caucasian individuals from Russia aged roughly 6 to 90 years. Around 10 milliliters of peripheral blood were collected from each donor into EDTA-treated Vacutainer tubes. Ficoll-Paque density-gradient centrifugation was used to isolate PBMCs, with at least 7 million obtained per sample. Total RNA, at least 6 micrograms per sample, was extracted from PBMCs with Trizol reagent. For every donor, flow cytometry on a PBMC aliquot measured the percentage of naive CD45RAhigh/CD27high T cells. Receptor libraries were prepared by 5' RACE. TCRdb shows the sequencer as Illumina HiSeq 2500. A second PCR of about 6 to 11 cycles was performed with a sample-barcoded 5' primer and a J-beta primer mix. A unique molecular identifier was introduced onto each TCR beta cDNA molecule by a template-switch 5' adaptor carrying 12 random nucleotides. At least 2.5 million CDR3-containing paired-end reads were obtained from each sample. All of the RNA was converted into first-strand cDNA using the Mint cDNA synthesis kit, with a TRBC-specific oligonucleotide serving as the primer. All cDNA was treated with uracil-DNA glycosylase and then went through a first 18-cycle PCR with the universal primers M1SS and BC2_uni_R. In the source study's methods: For normalization, 1 million high-quality reads were randomly selected from each sample, with every read carrying a distinct molecular identifier. Instead of being binned into consensus sequences, reads with shared molecular identifiers were discarded. MiTCR, run with a Q25 quality threshold and the strictest error-elimination algorithm, handled CDR3 identification, clonotype clustering and error correction. A nonparametric unseen species model using Euler transformation provided a lower-bound estimate of total TCR beta diversity. Through fastp at Q25 and MiXCR, TCRdb rebuilt clones from the public reads, retaining in-frame beta chains. CDR3 protein sequences are deduplicated, and each keeps its most common genes and DNA. The V and J calls and clone size come from TCRdb's table, not from the authors' own analysis. Recorded for this sample are around 780,000 distinct CDR3 sequences; about 26% of them occurred a single time. The ten largest clones capture 3% of the sample.

At the junction V is shortened by 1 base and J by 7 bases, with 14 bases in between. From the cysteine up to the phenylalanine, the CDR3 has a length of 15 residues. Only the CDR3 DNA stays, 45 bases, in frame from base 1. Taken from the germline V gene, the CDR1 and CDR2 loops are MGHRA and YSYEKL. These data were also reused for a study on T cells of mothers and their children. The second study's authors report: Nine systemically healthy Caucasian individuals, comprising three mothers and their six children, were included as donors. cDNA synthesis consumed the entire amount of extracted RNA, loaded at roughly 1.5 ug RNA in each 15 ul reaction. In the second PCR, sample barcodes and 2-4 random nucleotides were introduced via the M1S primer. Over 8 million TCR beta CDR3 reads came from each mother, compared with millions of reads from each child. In both related and unrelated pairs, thymic selection shapes the output of TCR recombination in a similar way, with inherited differences having only a minor effect. Normalized repertoire overlap was always slightly but never significantly higher in related than unrelated mother-child pairs. No persistent microchimeric T cell clones were found, with a detection sensitivity of around 100 clones per million clonotypes. In the study, deep NGS was used to compare the TCR beta repertoires of mothers and children, and features distinguishing related mother-child pairs from unrelated individuals were sought. On average, the children were approximately 11 +/- 4 years old, while the mothers were approximately 40 +/- 4 years old. After adapters were ligated using NEBNext reagents, the libraries underwent 100+100 nt paired-end sequencing on an Illumina HiSeq 2000. Mother and child libraries were prepared a month apart and sequenced in separate runs to prevent cross-contamination. For each donor, somewhere between roughly 500,000 and 2,100,000 distinct TCR beta clonotypes were identified. Naive TCR beta clonotypes were estimated from low-frequency clonotypes matched to each donor's FACS-determined naive share, without sorting.

The sequenced material came from blood. This TCR was sampled from a boy aged 5-17 years in good health. The chain links TRBV4-1 with TRBJ1-5, and TRBD1 may be the D gene, going by 5 matching bases. The nucleotide sequence is TGCGCCAGCAGCCAAGGCCGCCCGGGGGACCAGCCCCAGCATTTT. It is translated as CASSQGRPGDQPQHF.